Each of the 12 T cell receptor beta chains below was sequenced from the same sample in a study of cytomegalovirus exposure and HLA in healthy donors. Amplification used 60 Vbeta primers and 13 Jbeta primers. Generated by immunoSEQ multiplex PCR, the TCRdb table keeps only in-frame clones and is missing some. Of 85,000 to 100,000 clones in the sample, 84% were seen once. Sequenced input: PBMCs. These receptors were obtained from a woman under 30 in good health and CMV-seropositive.

In this sample, this clone turned up a few times. The V and J genes are TRBV5-6 and TRBJ1-2; no reliable D call. Between the trimmed V and J ends, which lost 3 bases and 4 bases, there was a span of 7 bases. Per germline, CDR1 SGHDT and CDR2 YYEEEE. This CDR3 has 12 residues. For the CDR3, the DNA is TGTGCCAGCAGCTGGACTGCCTATGGCTACACCTTC. Its translation: CASSWTAYGYTF.

The chain recombines TRBV11-2 with TRBJ2-1; TRBD1 matches 8 bases. Trimming removed 0 bases from V and 8 bases from J; junction bases left unmatched: 9. This CDR3 contains 16 residues. CDR1 is SGHAT and CDR2 is FQNNGV in the germline V gene. The CDR3 loop is CASSLDGDRLSDEQFF. For the CDR3, the DNA is TGTGCCAGCAGCTTAGACGGGGACAGGTTGAGCGATGAGCAGTTCTTC.

In its sample, this clone was seen a few times. The chain employs TRBV4-1 and TRBJ2-1; TRBD2 matches at 7 bases. The CDR3 has 14 amino acids. After removal of 5 bases from V and 7 bases from J, the junction contained 8 bases not matched to a gene. CDR1 is MGHRA, CDR2 YSYEKL, per germline. The DNA of the CDR3 is TGCGCCAGCAGCTATCAAGACGGGGGGAATGAGCAGTTCTTC. Amino acids: CASSYQDGGNEQFF.

This clone was observed a single time. V usage is TRBV4-1 and J usage is TRBJ2-2; 7 nucleotides agree with TRBD1. The CDR3 has 14 amino acids. J gave up 6 bases and V 1 base, and 2 bases lay outside the gene matches. CDR1 is MGHRA, CDR2 YSYEKL, per germline. CDR3: CASSQGQGAGELFF. CDR3 nucleotides: TGCGCCAGCAGCCAAGGACAGGGCGCCGGGGAGCTGTTTTTT.

This chain links TRBV28 with TRBJ2-5; D is unclear. The J call is doubtful: the DNA matches TRBJ2-7 better. Germline loops: CDR1 MDHEN, CDR2 SYDVKM. The CDR3 has 16 residues. CDR3 sequence: CASSLKSAASSYEQYF. CDR3 bases: TGTGCCAGCAGTTTAAAGAGCGCAGCTTCCTCCTACGAGCAGTACTTC.

This chain connects TRBV14 to TRBJ1-4; D is possibly TRBD1 (5 bases). V was cut by 4 bases and J by 0 bases, with 9 bases left in between. From germline, CDR1 is SGHDN and CDR2 FVKESK. The CDR3 runs to 15 residues. CDR3 DNA: TGTGCCAGCAGCCCTTCAGGGACAACTAATGAAAAACTGTTTTTT. It specifies CASSPSGTTNEKLFF.

The genes are TRBV4-1 and TRBJ1-2; 9 bases map to TRBD1. The V gene's germline CDR1 is MGHRA and CDR2 YSYEKL. The CDR3 spans 14 residues. The V gene end was trimmed by 3 bases and the J gene end by 4 bases; junction bases not matched to a gene: 3. The CDR3 protein is CASSQGQGFYGYTF. The CDR3 DNA reads as TGCGCCAGCAGCCAGGGACAGGGATTCTATGGCTACACCTTC.

This clone is a singleton in its sample. CDR3 DNA: TGTGCCAGCAGTGGGACAGGGTACTCTGGGGCCAACGTCCTGACTTTC. It encodes CASSGTGYSGANVLTF. The chain employs TRBV27 and TRBJ2-6; 9 bases are shared with TRBD1. In germline, CDR1 is MNHEY, CDR2 SMNVEV (reference sequence). The CDR3 is made up of 16 amino acids. J gave up 0 bases and V 5 bases, and 2 bases lay outside the gene matches.

The chain is built from TRBV30 and TRBJ1-4; the match to TRBD1 covers 11 bases. V trimming: 3 bases; J trimming: 10 bases; junction bases outside the gene matches: 7. This CDR3 spans 14 amino acids. Germline CDR1 GTSNPN, CDR2 SVGIG (reference sequence). The CDR3 loop is CAWSAGQGASKLFF. The CDR3 DNA reads TGTGCCTGGAGCGCCGGACAGGGGGCCTCAAAACTGTTTTTT.

The chain links TRBV27 to TRBJ1-3, with 7 bases fitting TRBD1. The CDR3 sequence is 14 residues long. With V trimmed by 6 bases and J by 4 bases, 6 bases remained unmatched. Germline CDR1 is MNHEY and CDR2 is SMNVEV (reference sequence). The CDR3, as DNA: TGTGCCAGCAGCCATACAGGGGCCGGAAACACCATATATTTT. Protein sequence: CASSHTGAGNTIYF.

This sequence joins TRBV6-1 and TRBJ2-7; 9 bases are shared with TRBD2. The CDR3 has 14 residues. J gave up 6 bases and V 11 bases, and 14 bases lay outside the gene matches. CDR1 is MNHNS and CDR2 is SASEGT in the germline V gene. The CDR3: CAGNQGLAVGEQYF. CDR3 in DNA: TGTGCCGGTAATCAGGGACTAGCTGTCGGCGAGCAGTACTTC.

This chain joins TRBV28 and TRBJ1-6; TRBD1 agrees at 8 bases. The germline gives CDR1 MDHEN, CDR2 SYDVKM. This CDR3 is built from 18 residues. V shed 1 base, J shed 6 bases, and the junction held 11 bases outside the gene matches. This CDR3 is CASSLFGVRGLGNSPLHF. The DNA for the CDR3 is TGTGCCAGCAGTTTATTTGGTGTCAGGGGGCTAGGTAATTCACCCCTCCACTTT.